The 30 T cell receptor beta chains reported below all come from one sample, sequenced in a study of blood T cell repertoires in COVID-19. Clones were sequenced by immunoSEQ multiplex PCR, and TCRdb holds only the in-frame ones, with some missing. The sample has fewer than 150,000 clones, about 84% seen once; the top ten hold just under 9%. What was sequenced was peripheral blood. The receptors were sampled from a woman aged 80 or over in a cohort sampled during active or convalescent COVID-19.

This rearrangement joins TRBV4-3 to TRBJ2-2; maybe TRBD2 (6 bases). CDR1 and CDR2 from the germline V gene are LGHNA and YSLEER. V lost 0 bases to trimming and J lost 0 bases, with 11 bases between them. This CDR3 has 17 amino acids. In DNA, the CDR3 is TGCGCCAGCAGCCAAGAATGGGGGGTTACGAACACCGGGGAGCTGTTTTTT. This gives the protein CASSQEWGVTNTGELFF.

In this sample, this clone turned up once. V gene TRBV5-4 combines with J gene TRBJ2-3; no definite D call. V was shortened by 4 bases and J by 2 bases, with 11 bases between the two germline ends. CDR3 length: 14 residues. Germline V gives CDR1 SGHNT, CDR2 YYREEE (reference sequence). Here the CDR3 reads CASSLEVNTDTQYF. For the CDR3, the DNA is TGTGCCAGCAGCCTCGAGGTGAACACAGATACGCAGTATTTT. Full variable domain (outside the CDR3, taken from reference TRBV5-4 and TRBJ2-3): ETGVTQSPTHLIKTRGQQVTLRCSSQSGHNTVSWYQQALGQGPQFIFQYYREEENGRGNFPPRFSGLQFPNYSSELNVNALELDDSALYLCASSLEVNTDTQYFGPGTRLTVL.

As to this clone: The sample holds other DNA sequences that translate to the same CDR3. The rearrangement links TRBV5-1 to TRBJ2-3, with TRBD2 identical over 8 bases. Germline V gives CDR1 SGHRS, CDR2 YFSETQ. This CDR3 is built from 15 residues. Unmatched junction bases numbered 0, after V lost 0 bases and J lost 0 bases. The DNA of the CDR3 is TGCGCCAGCAGCTTGGTAGCGGGGAGCACAGATACGCAGTATTTT. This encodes CASSLVAGSTDTQYF.

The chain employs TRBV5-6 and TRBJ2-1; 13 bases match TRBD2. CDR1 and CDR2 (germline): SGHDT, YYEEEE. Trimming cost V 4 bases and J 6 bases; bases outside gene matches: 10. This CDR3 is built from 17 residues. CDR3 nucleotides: TGTGCCAGCAGCAAGACCTGGACTAGCGGGGGCCTCAATGAGCAGTTCTTC. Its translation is CASSKTWTSGGLNEQFF.

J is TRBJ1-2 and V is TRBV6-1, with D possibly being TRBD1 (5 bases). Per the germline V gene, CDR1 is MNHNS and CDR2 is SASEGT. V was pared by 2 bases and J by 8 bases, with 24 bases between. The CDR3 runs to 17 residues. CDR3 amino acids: CASSERGVGPAGDGYTF. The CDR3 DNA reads TGTGCCAGCAGTGAACGAGGAGTGGGACCAGCGGGGGACGGCTACACCTTC.

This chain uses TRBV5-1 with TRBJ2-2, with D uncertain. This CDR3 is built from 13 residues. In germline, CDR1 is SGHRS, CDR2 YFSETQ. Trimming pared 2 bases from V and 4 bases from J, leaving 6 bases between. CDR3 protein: CASSFTRTGELFF. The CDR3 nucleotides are TGCGCCAGCAGCTTCACTCGCACCGGGGAGCTGTTTTTT. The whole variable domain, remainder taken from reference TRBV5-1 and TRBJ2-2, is KAGVTQTPRYLIKTRGQQVTLSCSPISGHRSVSWYQQTPGQGLQFLFEYFSETQRNKGNFPGRFSGRQFSNSRSEMNVSTLELGDSALYLCASSFTRTGELFFGEGSRLTVL.

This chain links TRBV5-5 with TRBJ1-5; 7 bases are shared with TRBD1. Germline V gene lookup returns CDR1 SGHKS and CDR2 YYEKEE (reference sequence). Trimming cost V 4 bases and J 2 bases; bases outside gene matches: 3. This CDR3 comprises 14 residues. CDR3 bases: TGTGCCAGCAGCGGAACAGGGGGCAATCAGCCCCAGCATTTT. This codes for CASSGTGGNQPQHF.

CDR3 nucleotides: TGCGCCAGCAGCGTAGGACTACCCACAGATACGCAGTATTTT. Protein: CASSVGLPTDTQYF. The gene calls are TRBV5-1 and TRBJ2-3, with a possible D match to TRBD2 (6 bases). CDR3 length: 14 residues. In germline, CDR1 is SGHRS, CDR2 YFSETQ. Trimming shortened V by 4 bases and J by 2 bases, and 11 bases separated the two germline ends.

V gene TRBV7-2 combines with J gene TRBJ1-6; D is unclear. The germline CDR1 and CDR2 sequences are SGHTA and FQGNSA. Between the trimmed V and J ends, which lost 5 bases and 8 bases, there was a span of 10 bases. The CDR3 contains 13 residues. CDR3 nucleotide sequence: TGTGCCAGCAGCACCCACAGAGATTCACCCCTCCACTTT. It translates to CASSTHRDSPLHF.

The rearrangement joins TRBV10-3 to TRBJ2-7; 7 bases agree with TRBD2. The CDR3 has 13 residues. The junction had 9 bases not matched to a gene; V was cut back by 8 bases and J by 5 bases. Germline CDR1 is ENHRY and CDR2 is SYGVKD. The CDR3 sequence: CAIRGEGSDEQYV. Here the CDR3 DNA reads TGTGCCATCCGGGGGGAGGGTTCCGACGAGCAGTACGTC.

CDR3 coding DNA: TGCAGCGCTAGCGGGGACAGGGGGCGGCTTGGGAACACTGAAGCTTTCTTT. Residues: CSASGDRGRLGNTEAFF. The J gene is TRBJ1-1, the V gene TRBV29-1, with 12 bases aligning to TRBD1. There are 17 residues in the CDR3. Trimming removed 7 bases from V and 1 base from J; junction bases left unmatched: 13. The germline CDR1 and CDR2 sequences are SQVTM and ANQGSEA.

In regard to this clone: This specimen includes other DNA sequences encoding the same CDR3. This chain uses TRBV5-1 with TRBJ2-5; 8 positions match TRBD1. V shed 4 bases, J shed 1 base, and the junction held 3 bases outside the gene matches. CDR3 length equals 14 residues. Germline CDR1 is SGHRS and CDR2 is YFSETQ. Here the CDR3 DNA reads TGCGCCAGCAGCCCCGGGACAGGCCAAGAGACCCAGTACTTC. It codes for CASSPGTGQETQYF.

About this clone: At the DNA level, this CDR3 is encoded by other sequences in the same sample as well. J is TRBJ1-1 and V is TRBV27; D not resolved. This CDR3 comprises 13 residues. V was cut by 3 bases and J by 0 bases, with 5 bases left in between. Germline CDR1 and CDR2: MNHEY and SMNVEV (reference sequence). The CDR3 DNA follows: TGTGCCAGCAGTTTTGAGCTGAACACTGAAGCTTTCTTT. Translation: CASSFELNTEAFF.

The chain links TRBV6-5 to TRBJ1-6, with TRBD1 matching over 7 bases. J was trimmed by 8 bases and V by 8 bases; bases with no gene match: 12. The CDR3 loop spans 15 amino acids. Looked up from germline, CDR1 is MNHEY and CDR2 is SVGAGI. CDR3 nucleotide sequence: TGTGCCAGCTCCCGGACAGGCCATTTGGATTCACCCCTCCACTTT. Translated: CASSRTGHLDSPLHF.

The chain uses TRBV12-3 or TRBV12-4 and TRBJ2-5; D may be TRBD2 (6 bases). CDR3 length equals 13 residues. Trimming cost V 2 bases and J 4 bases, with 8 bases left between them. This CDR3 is CASSLRRGETQYF. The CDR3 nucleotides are TGTGCCAGCAGTTTACGGCGGGGAGAGACCCAGTACTTC.

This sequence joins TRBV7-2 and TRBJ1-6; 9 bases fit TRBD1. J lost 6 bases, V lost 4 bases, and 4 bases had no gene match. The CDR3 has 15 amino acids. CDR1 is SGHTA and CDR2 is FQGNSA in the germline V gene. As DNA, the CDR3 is TGTGCCAGCAGCTCACAGGGGGCTCTTAATTCACCCCTCCACTTT. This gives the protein CASSSQGALNSPLHF. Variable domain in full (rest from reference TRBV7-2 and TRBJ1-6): GAGVSQSPSNKVTEKGKDVELRCDPISGHTALYWYRQSLGQGLEFLIYFQGNSAPDKSGLPSDRFSAERTGGSVSTLTIQRTQQEDSAVYLCASSSQGALNSPLHFGNGTRLTVT.

The DNA for the CDR3 is TGTGCCAGCAGCGAGACTAGCGGGGACCCAATTCAGTACTTC. Amino acid sequence: CASSETSGDPIQYF. The chain carries TRBV3-1 (or the pseudogene TRBV3-2) and TRBJ2-4; 11 bases line up with TRBD2. The CDR3 is made up of 14 amino acids. Germline assignment: CDR1 LGHDT and CDR2 YNNKEL (reference sequence). Trimming took 5 bases from V and 10 from J; bases not matched to a gene: 7.

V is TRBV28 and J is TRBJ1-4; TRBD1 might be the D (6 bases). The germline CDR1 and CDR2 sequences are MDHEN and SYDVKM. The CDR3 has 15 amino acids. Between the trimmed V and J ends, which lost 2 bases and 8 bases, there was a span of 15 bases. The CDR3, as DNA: TGTGCCAGCAGTTTACGCACAGGGTTAAGGGAAAAACTGTTTTTT. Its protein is CASSLRTGLREKLFF.

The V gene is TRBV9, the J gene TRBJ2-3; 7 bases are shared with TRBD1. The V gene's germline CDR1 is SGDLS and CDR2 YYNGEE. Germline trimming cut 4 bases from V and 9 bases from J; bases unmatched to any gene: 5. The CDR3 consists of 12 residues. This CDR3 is CASSLRTGTQYF. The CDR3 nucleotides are TGTGCCAGCAGCCTAAGGACAGGCACGCAGTATTTT.

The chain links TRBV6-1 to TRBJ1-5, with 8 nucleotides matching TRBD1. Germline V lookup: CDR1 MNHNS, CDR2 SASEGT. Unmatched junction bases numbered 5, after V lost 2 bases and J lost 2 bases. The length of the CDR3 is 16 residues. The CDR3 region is CASSERQGTRNQPQHF. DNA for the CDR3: TGTGCCAGCAGTGAACGACAGGGGACCCGCAATCAGCCCCAGCATTTT.

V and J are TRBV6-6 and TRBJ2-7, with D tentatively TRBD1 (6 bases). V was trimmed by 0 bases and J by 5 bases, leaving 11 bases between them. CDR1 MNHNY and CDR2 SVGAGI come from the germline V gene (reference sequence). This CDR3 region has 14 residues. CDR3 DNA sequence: TGTGCCAGCAGTTACTCGTTCAGGGGAGACGAGCAGTACTTC. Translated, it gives CASSYSFRGDEQYF.

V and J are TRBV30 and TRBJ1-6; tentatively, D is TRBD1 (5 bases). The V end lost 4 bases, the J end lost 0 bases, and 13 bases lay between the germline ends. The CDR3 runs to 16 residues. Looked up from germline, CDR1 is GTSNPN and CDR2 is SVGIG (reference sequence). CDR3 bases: TGTGCCTGGAAGGTACGACAGAGCTCCTATAATTCACCCCTCCACTTT. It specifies CAWKVRQSSYNSPLHF.

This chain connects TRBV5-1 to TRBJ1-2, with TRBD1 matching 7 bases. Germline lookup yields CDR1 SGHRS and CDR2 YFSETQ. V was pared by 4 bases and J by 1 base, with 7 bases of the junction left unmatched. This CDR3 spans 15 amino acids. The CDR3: CASSAGQVVNYGYTF. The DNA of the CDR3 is TGCGCCAGCAGCGCCGGACAGGTTGTTAACTATGGCTACACCTTC.

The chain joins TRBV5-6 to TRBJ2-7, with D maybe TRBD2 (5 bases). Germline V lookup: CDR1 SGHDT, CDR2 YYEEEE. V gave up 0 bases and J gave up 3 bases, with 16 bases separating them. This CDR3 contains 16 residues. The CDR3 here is CASSLGLASILYEQYV. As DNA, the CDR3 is TGTGCCAGCAGCTTGGGTCTAGCTAGTATCCTCTACGAGCAGTACGTC.

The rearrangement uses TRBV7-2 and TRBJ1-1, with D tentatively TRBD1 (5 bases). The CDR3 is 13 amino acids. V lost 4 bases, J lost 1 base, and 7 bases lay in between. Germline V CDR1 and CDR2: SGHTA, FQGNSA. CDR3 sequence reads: CASSSQGNTEAFF. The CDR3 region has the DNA TGTGCCAGCAGCTCCCAGGGGAACACTGAAGCTTTCTTT.

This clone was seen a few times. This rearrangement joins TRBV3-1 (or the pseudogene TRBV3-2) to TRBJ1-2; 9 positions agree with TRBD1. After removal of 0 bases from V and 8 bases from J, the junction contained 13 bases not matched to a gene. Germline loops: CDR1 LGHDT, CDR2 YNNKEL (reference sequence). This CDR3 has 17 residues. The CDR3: CASSQDALIYRGLGYTF. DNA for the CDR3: TGTGCCAGCAGCCAAGATGCCCTCATCTACAGGGGGCTCGGCTACACCTTC.

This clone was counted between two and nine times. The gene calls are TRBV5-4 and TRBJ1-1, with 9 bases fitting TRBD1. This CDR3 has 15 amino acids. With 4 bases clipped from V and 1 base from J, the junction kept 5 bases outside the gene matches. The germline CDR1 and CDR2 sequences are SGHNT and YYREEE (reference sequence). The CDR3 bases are TGTGCCAGCAGCACAGGACAGGGGTGGAACACTGAAGCTTTCTTT. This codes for CASSTGQGWNTEAFF.

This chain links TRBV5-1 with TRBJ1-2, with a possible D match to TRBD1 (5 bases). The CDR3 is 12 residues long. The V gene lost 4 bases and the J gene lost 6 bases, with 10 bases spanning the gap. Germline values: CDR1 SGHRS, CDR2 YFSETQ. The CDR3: CASSVGGDGYTF. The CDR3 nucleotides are TGCGCCAGCAGCGTTGGGGGGGATGGCTACACCTTC.

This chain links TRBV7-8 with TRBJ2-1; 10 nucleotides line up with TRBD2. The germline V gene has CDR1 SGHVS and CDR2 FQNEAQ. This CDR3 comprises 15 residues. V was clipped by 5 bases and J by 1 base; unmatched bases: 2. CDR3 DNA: TGTGCCAGCAGCCATAGCGGGGGGTCCTACAATGAGCAGTTCTTC. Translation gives CASSHSGGSYNEQFF.

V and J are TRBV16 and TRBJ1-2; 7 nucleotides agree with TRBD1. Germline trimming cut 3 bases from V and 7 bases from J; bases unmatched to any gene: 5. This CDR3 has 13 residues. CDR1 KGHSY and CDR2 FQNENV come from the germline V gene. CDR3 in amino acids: CASSHDRAFGYTF. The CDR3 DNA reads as TGTGCCAGCAGCCACGACAGGGCTTTTGGCTACACCTTC.